This T cell receptor (beta chain) was recovered during a study of regulatory T cells in long-lasting Graves disease (dated by TCRdb to the early 2020s). With regard to the full study: In the newly diagnosed Graves' disease group, patients had been taking antithyroid drugs for less than 3 months. The study took place in China and was registered as a clinical trial. TCR sequencing covered some 13 persistent and approximately 20 newly diagnosed Graves' disease patients, 33 samples in total. Persistent Graves' disease patients were compared with newly diagnosed Graves' disease patients by peripheral blood TCR sequencing and RNA sequencing. On the study overall, not on this receptor specifically: The small sample size was acknowledged by the authors as a limitation that may reduce accuracy. Persistent Graves' disease patients showed lower TCR Shannon entropy and fewer highly expanded clones than newly diagnosed patients, suggesting clonal expansion. Sequencing and analysis were restricted to the TCR beta chain. Only peripheral blood was studied, because thyroid tissue, the primary lesion, was inaccessible. Patients with persistent disease shared more public clonotypes (roughly 2,900) than newly diagnosed patients did (nearly 1,000).

This clonotype showed up many times. What this receptor recognizes is not known. Qualities for individual bases were not recorded, and no much larger clone is one base off. The sample's time point label, in plain terms: newly diagnosed GD, antithyroid drugs for less than 3 months. For both TCR sequencing and RNA sequencing, RNA was extracted from PBMCs using TRIzol. Graves' disease was diagnosed according to American Thyroid Association guidelines. The patients came from an endocrinology department in Xi'an, China. From each patient, about 9 milliliters of peripheral blood was collected into an EDTA anticoagulant tube. Ficoll Paque Plus density gradient separation was used to isolate PBMCs, and no further T cell sorting was performed. An Agilent 2100 Bioanalyzer and agarose gel were used to assess RNA quality, and a NanoDrop 2000 was used to measure RNA concentration. Library preparation used multiplex PCR. Sequenced on an Illumina HiSeq 4000. CDR3 regions were amplified by Arm-PCR with iRepertoire HTBI primers to construct TCR beta libraries. Before sequencing, the PCR products underwent gel purification. Per the original workflow: A total of roughly 58 TRBV and approximately 13 TRBJ segments were identified across samples and were used for gene usage analysis of CDR3 amino acid clonotypes. Filtered high-quality paired reads were merged into contigs using COPE and FqMerger. BLAST was used to align contigs to the IMGT TRBV, TRBD and TRBJ reference genes, and CDR3 was defined following IMGT. Any clonotype with a frequency above 0.1% was classified as a highly expanded clone. Shannon entropy served as the measure of repertoire diversity, while the Gini coefficient captured V-J evenness. A clonotype found in more than one individual was treated as public. TCRdb trimmed public reads at Q25 via fastp, called clones via MiXCR and kept in-frame beta chains. Each CDR3 protein appears once, grouped with its most common genes and DNA. In this record, the V and J calls reflect TCRdb's handling and not the investigators' own analysis. The sample contains about 610,000 distinct CDR3 sequences, more than 15% of them found a single time. Around 12% of the sample is held by the ten biggest clonotypes.

These sequences were also reported in another study, on T cells in Graves' hyperthyroidism and ophthalmopathy. As that second study puts it: Stable Graves' hyperthyroidism was defined as no progression to ophthalmopathy during 18 months of follow-up. Hyperthyroidism patients were newly diagnosed, with disease duration under 2 months, and aged 18 to 65 years. The study excluded patients with uncontrolled infections, other autoimmune diseases, pregnancy or lactation. Clinical symptoms, serum thyroxine and TRAb, thyroid ultrasound, and orbital computed tomography formed the basis for the diagnoses. The TCR CDR3 was subjected to a first round of RT-PCR using the HTBI primer set and the Qiagen OneStep RT-PCR kit. Most expanded thyroid clonotypes (frequency above 0.001) were also detected in blood, a finding suggesting that blood repertoires may reflect thyroid immune responses. Ophthalmopathy was separated from stable hyperthyroidism by a 13 V-J signature model, with over 85% sensitivity and 81% to 82% specificity obtained in cross-validation and 80%/75% obtained in testing. In validation, the model predicted progression to ophthalmopathy with approximately 69% sensitivity and roughly 75% specificity, a median of approximately 6.5 months before onset. A discovery cohort of fewer than 110 patients, approximately 45 with Graves' ophthalmopathy and 55 to 60 with stable Graves' hyperthyroidism, was used to find distinguishing TCR V-J signatures. Prospective prediction of ophthalmopathy was tested in an independent validation cohort of 18 hyperthyroidism patients and 15 to 17 patients who later progressed to ophthalmopathy. The 75 to 100 discovery patients were randomly divided into training and test sets at a 7:3 ratio. Thyroid tissue and blood T-cell repertoires from about six Graves' hyperthyroidism patients were also compared in the study. After sampling, hyperthyroidism patients received methimazole starting at 30 mg daily, and ophthalmopathy patients received high-dose intravenous methylprednisolone. Libraries were constructed in a second round of multiplex PCR, after which size selection and purification were carried out. The libraries were sequenced on an Illumina HiSeq2000 using paired-end 100 bp reads. SOAPnuke was used to process the raw data, with reads discarded if the reads contained adapters or uncalled bases, had a mean Phred below 15, or lacked an exact constant-primer or identifier match. High-quality paired reads were merged with COPE v1.2.5, and unique nucleotide sequences were defined as clonotypes. Clonotypes were aligned to IMGT TRBV, TRBD and TRBJ reference segments using MiTCR v1.1. The analysis was restricted to V-J combinations with a frequency above 0.0001, which together covered roughly 99% of the repertoires. A TCS score was defined as the ratio between F50 (clonal expansion) and ExV (chaos), using BLOSUM62-based TCRdist between CDR3 peptides within each V-J. Welch's t-statistics and random forest reduced roughly 500 V-J features to about 12, which were used in a naive Bayes classifier (R e1071). No statistical method was used to set the sample size in advance, and investigators knew the group allocation. The paper describes TCR Vbeta CDR3 sequencing of 120 to 150 peripheral blood samples, made up of roughly 40 ophthalmopathy patients, roughly 72 hyperthyroidism patients and roughly 17 progressor patients.

The clonotype originates from a man aged 18 to 29 with Graves disease. Donor details come from another sample of the same person, matched by shared clones. Sequencing was performed on peripheral blood mononuclear cells (PBMCs), taken at new diagnosis, from a patient treated with antithyroid drugs.

The sequenced DNA: TGTGCCACCTCCTCCAGGGTATGGGAGCAGTTCTTC. Its amino acids are CATSSRVWEQFF. This sequence uses TRBV24-1 and TRBJ2-1; perhaps TRBD1 is the D gene, with 5 bases matching. According to the germline V gene, CDR1 reads KGHDR and CDR2 reads SFDVKD. Its CDR3 holds 12 amino acids, cysteine through phenylalanine. The read is trimmed to its CDR3 DNA, 36 bases read in frame from base 1. V and J lose 9 bases and 10 bases, and a span of 15 bases separates them.